A single sample is the source of the 27 T cell receptor beta chains below, sequenced in a study of cytomegalovirus exposure and HLA in healthy donors. The PCR contained 60 Vbeta and 13 Jbeta primers. Profiling relied on immunoSEQ multiplex PCR, and the TCRdb table lists in-frame clones only, not all of them. This table holds some 200,000 clones. Source material: PBMCs. The receptor set was obtained from a boy younger than 18 in good health and CMV-seronegative.

V and J are TRBV5-1 and TRBJ2-7; possibly TRBD1 for D (5 bases). Trimming shortened V by 4 bases and J by 0 bases, and 11 bases separated the two germline ends. Germline CDR1 reads SGHRS; CDR2 reads YFSETQ. The CDR3 runs 14 residues. The CDR3 sequence: CASSIQGSSYEQYF. The CDR3 nucleotides are TGCGCCAGCAGCATCCAGGGAAGCTCCTACGAGCAGTACTTC.

The J gene is TRBJ2-3, the V gene TRBV11-1, with a tentative D call TRBD2 (7 bases). Per the germline V gene, CDR1 is SGHAT and CDR2 is FQDESV (reference sequence). The CDR3 is 16 amino acids. V was cut by 4 bases and J by 1 base, with 15 bases left in between. The CDR3 bases are TGTGCCAGCAGCTGGGAGGGGGGACTTGGCACAGATACGCAGTATTTT. Protein: CASSWEGGLGTDTQYF.

The chain couples TRBV7-3 to TRBJ1-6, with D maybe TRBD1 (5 bases). The germline CDR1 and CDR2 sequences are SGHTA and FQGTGA. V was clipped by 5 bases and J by 7 bases, with 12 bases between them. The CDR3 is 14 amino acids. CDR3 bases: TGTGCCAGCAGCCGGGAGGGGATGAATTCACCCCTCCACTTT. Protein: CASSREGMNSPLHF.

The chain employs TRBV2 and TRBJ1-2; no reliable D call. In germline, CDR1 is SNHLY, CDR2 FYNNEI. V lost 8 bases and J 5 bases, leaving 18 bases between the germline ends. The CDR3 has 14 amino acids. The DNA for the CDR3 is TGTGCCAGCGTCAGAGGGAGGGCGGAATATGGCTACACCTTC. This translates into CASVRGRAEYGYTF.

V gene TRBV6-4 combines with J gene TRBJ2-1; TRBD1 agrees at 8 bases. CDR3 size: 13 residues. The J segment lost 6 bases and the V segment lost 5 bases, leaving 3 bases of the junction unmatched. Germline CDR1 and CDR2: MRHNA and SNTAGT. CDR3 protein: CASSRTGPNEQFF. In DNA form, the CDR3 reads TGTGCCAGCAGTAGGACAGGGCCCAATGAGCAGTTCTTC.

V usage is TRBV28 and J usage is TRBJ2-7; D uncertain. V dropped 5 bases and J dropped 3 bases, with 5 bases sitting between them. Germline assignment: CDR1 MDHEN and CDR2 SYDVKM. This CDR3 has 11 amino acids. The CDR3 DNA reads as TGTGCCAGCAGTCCCCACTACGAGCAGTACTTC. As protein: CASSPHYEQYF.

The chain joins TRBV27 to TRBJ2-4, with a weak D call TRBD2 (6 bases). V lost 5 bases to trimming and J lost 6 bases, with 17 bases between them. Germline CDR1 MNHEY, CDR2 SMNVEV (reference sequence). The CDR3 totals 15 residues. CDR3 nucleotides: TGTGCCAGCAGTCCACTCGGGGTCGGGGGAAACATTCAGTACTTC. Its protein product is CASSPLGVGGNIQYF.

The rearrangement links TRBV28 to TRBJ1-2, with a possible D match to TRBD1 (6 bases). The V end was cut by 7 bases, the J end by 4 bases, with 25 bases between. The CDR3 covers 17 residues. Germline loops: CDR1 MDHEN, CDR2 SYDVKM. In DNA, the CDR3 is TGTGCCAGCATCTCTACCCCCCACACAGGGTTCGGCTATGGCTACACCTTC. Encoded protein: CASISTPHTGFGYGYTF.

The gene calls are TRBV5-6 and TRBJ2-5, with D perhaps matching TRBD1 (5 bases). The J call may be wrong; the DNA end is better matched by TRBJ2-7. The CDR3 is 14 amino acids. Germline V gene sequence: CDR1 SGHDT, CDR2 YYEEEE. CDR3 sequence reads: CASSFAGIAYEQYF. Written as DNA, the CDR3 is TGTGCCAGCAGCTTCGCAGGGATCGCGTACGAGCAGTACTTC.

The chain carries TRBV10-3 and TRBJ1-2, with no clear D. Germline loops: CDR1 ENHRY, CDR2 SYGVKD. The CDR3 contains 13 residues. V shed 4 bases and J shed 4 bases, with 10 bases lying between them. As DNA, the CDR3 is TGTGCCATCAGTGGGGCCCGTGGCTATGGCTACACCTTC. Its translation: CAISGARGYGYTF.

The chain couples TRBV29-1 to TRBJ1-2, with 8 bases that match TRBD1. Germline V lookup: CDR1 SQVTM, CDR2 ANQGSEA. V shed 1 base, J shed 2 bases, and the junction held 9 bases outside the gene matches. The CDR3 has 16 amino acids. The CDR3 is CSVEGVGRGRNYGYTF. The CDR3 bases are TGCAGCGTTGAAGGGGTTGGCAGGGGGCGAAACTATGGCTACACCTTC.

The V call is TRBV28, the J call TRBJ2-7; 8 positions agree with TRBD2. The V gene end was trimmed by 5 bases and the J gene end by 5 bases; junction bases not matched to a gene: 11. This CDR3 is built from 15 residues. The V gene's germline CDR1 is MDHEN and CDR2 SYDVKM. CDR3 region: CASSLLGGAEHEQYF. For the CDR3, the DNA is TGTGCCAGCAGTCTCCTCGGGGGGGCCGAACACGAGCAGTACTTC.

The chain combines TRBV19 with TRBJ1-1, with D perhaps matching TRBD1 (6 bases). Germline CDR1 LNHDA, CDR2 SQIVND (reference sequence). V was shortened by 5 bases and J by 1 base, with 20 bases between the two germline ends. The CDR3 runs 17 residues. CDR3 DNA sequence: TGTGCCAGTAGTCTCGGGGGGCAATGGAATACGAACACTGAAGCTTTCTTT. It translates to CASSLGGQWNTNTEAFF. Filled out from reference TRBV19 and TRBJ1-1, the complete variable domain reads DGGITQSPKYLFRKEGQNVTLSCEQNLNHDAMYWYRQDPGQGLRLIYYSQIVNDFQKGDIAEGYSVSREKKESFPLTVTSAQKNPTAFYLCASSLGGQWNTNTEAFFGQGTRLTVV.

V usage is TRBV7-9 and J usage is TRBJ1-1, with D perhaps TRBD1 (5 bases). Trimming left V 5 bases short and J 5 bases short, with 18 bases between. CDR3 size: 15 residues. Germline CDR1 SEHNR, CDR2 FQNEAQ (reference sequence). DNA of the CDR3: TGTGCCAGCAGCCCATTTGCCGGGGGGGGGACTGAAGCTTTCTTT. Its protein is CASSPFAGGGTEAFF.

The chain links TRBV5-8 to TRBJ2-7, with D maybe TRBD1 (6 bases). The germline gives CDR1 SGHTS, CDR2 YDEGEE. Trimming removed 4 bases from V and 4 bases from J, with 15 bases in between. The CDR3 sequence is 14 residues long. CDR3 protein: CASSLLRGGYEQYF. The DNA of the CDR3 is TGTGCCAGCAGCCTCCTCAGGGGCGGATACGAGCAGTACTTC.

The gene calls are TRBV19 and TRBJ2-1; 9 positions match TRBD2. CDR3 length equals 15 residues. The V gene end was trimmed by 1 base and the J gene end by 5 bases; junction bases not matched to a gene: 3. Germline CDR1 LNHDA, CDR2 SQIVND (reference sequence). CDR3 sequence reads: CASSIGGGADNEQFF. The CDR3 bases are TGTGCCAGTAGTATAGGCGGGGGGGCCGACAATGAGCAGTTCTTC.

The genes are TRBV19 and TRBJ2-3; 8 nucleotides align to TRBD2. The CDR3 has 16 residues. The germline V gene has CDR1 LNHDA and CDR2 SQIVND (reference sequence). The V segment lost 8 bases and the J segment 5 bases; nucleotides outside the gene matches: 15. CDR3 amino acids: CASGTRAGGREDTQYF. The CDR3 DNA is TGTGCCAGTGGGACTAGGGCGGGGGGCCGCGAAGATACGCAGTATTTT.

This sequence joins TRBV2 and TRBJ1-5, with a weak D call TRBD1 (6 bases). The germline gives CDR1 SNHLY, CDR2 FYNNEI. The CDR3 has 15 residues. V lost 5 bases and J lost 0, with 11 bases in between. Written as DNA, the CDR3 is TGTGCCAGCAGTATTGACAGGCATAGCAATCAGCCCCAGCATTTT. Its translation is CASSIDRHSNQPQHF.

The chain employs TRBV6-1 and TRBJ2-3, with 9 bases aligning to TRBD2. The CDR3 runs to 15 residues. The V segment lost 4 bases and the J segment 1 base; nucleotides outside the gene matches: 3. Germline CDR1 MNHNS, CDR2 SASEGT. In DNA form, the CDR3 reads TGTGCCAGCAGTGGTGAGCGGGGGGGCACAGATACGCAGTATTTT. Translated, it gives CASSGERGGTDTQYF.

This rearrangement joins TRBV10-2 to TRBJ2-3; possible D gene TRBD1, 5 bases. V gave up 3 bases and J gave up 5 bases, with 12 bases separating them. The germline V gene encodes CDR1 WSHSY and CDR2 SAAADI. CDR3 size: 14 residues. This chain's CDR3 is CASSEKAREDTQYF. The CDR3 DNA is TGCGCCAGCAGTGAAAAGGCCAGGGAAGATACGCAGTATTTT.

The genes are TRBV7-9 and TRBJ2-7; no reliable D call. This CDR3 contains 14 residues. Germline values: CDR1 SEHNR, CDR2 FQNEAQ (reference sequence). Trimming cost V 2 bases and J 2 bases, with 10 bases left between them. Here the CDR3 reads CASSLTPSAYEQYF. The DNA for the CDR3 is TGTGCCAGCAGCTTAACCCCCTCGGCCTACGAGCAGTACTTC.

The chain combines TRBV6-5 with TRBJ1-2, with D perhaps matching TRBD1 (5 bases). Germline CDR1 and CDR2: MNHEY and SVGAGI. The CDR3 is 16 amino acids. V was clipped by 2 bases and J by 8 bases, with 21 bases between them. CDR3 sequence: CASSYGNDSFGYGYTF. As DNA, the CDR3 is TGTGCCAGCAGTTACGGGAATGACAGCTTCGGATACGGCTACACCTTC.

With respect to this clone: Relative to the germline gene, one junction end is altered; a read error may explain this. The sample contains more than one DNA sequence encoding this CDR3. The chain recombines TRBV16 with TRBJ1-1; D gene uncertain. In germline, CDR1 is KGHSY, CDR2 FQNENV. This CDR3 comprises 12 residues. The CDR3 DNA reads as TGTGCCAGCAGCCAATTCTTCTCCGAAGCTTTCTTC. It yields the protein CASSQFFSEAFF.

The chain links TRBV4-3 to TRBJ2-1; D is possibly TRBD1 (6 bases). Per the germline V gene, CDR1 is LGHNA and CDR2 is YSLEER. The CDR3 totals 17 residues. V gave up 1 base and J gave up 5 bases, with 18 bases separating them. CDR3 nucleotide sequence: TGCGCCAGCAGCCAAGCTCCTACAGGGAGTGGCGACAATGAGCAGTTCTTC. Its protein is CASSQAPTGSGDNEQFF.

To note about this clone: In the same sample, other DNA sequences code for this CDR3. The V gene is TRBV27, the J gene TRBJ2-1; TRBD1 agrees at 8 bases. Per germline, CDR1 MNHEY and CDR2 SMNVEV (reference sequence). The CDR3 extends over 13 amino acids. The V gene end was trimmed by 6 bases and the J gene end by 4 bases; junction bases not matched to a gene: 2. As DNA, the CDR3 is TGTGCCAGCAGCAGGACAGGGTACAATGAGCAGTTCTTC. This gives the protein CASSRTGYNEQFF.

The V call is TRBV9, the J call TRBJ2-5, with TRBD1 matching over 7 bases. The CDR3 is 16 amino acids. Germline V gene sequence: CDR1 SGDLS, CDR2 YYNGEE. Trimming took 2 bases from V and 5 from J; bases not matched to a gene: 12. Here the CDR3 DNA reads TGTGCCAGCAGCGTCACCGCCATAGGGGGCGGGGAGACCCAGTACTTC. Translated, it gives CASSVTAIGGGETQYF.

The chain has TRBV9 and TRBJ2-6; 8 bases map to TRBD2. Trimming removed 2 bases from V and 0 bases from J; junction bases left unmatched: 7. CDR3 length: 18 amino acids. Germline V gives CDR1 SGDLS, CDR2 YYNGEE. For the CDR3, the DNA is TGTGCCAGCAGCGTTTCCAGCGGGGGCAACTCTGGGGCCAACGTCCTGACTTTC. Its translation is CASSVSSGGNSGANVLTF.